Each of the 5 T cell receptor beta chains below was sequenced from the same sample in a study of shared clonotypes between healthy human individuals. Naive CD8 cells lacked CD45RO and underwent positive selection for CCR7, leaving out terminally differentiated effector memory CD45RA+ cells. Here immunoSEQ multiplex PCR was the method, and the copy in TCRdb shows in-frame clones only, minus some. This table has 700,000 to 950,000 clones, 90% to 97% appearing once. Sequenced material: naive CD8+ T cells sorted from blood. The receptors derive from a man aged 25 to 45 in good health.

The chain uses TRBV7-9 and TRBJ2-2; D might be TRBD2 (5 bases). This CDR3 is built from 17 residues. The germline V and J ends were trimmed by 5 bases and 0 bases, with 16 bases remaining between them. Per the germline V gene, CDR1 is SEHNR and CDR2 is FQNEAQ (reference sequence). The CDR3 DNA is TGTGCCAGCAGCCCGATTGGGAAGGGAGCGAACACCGGGGAGCTGTTTTTT. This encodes CASSPIGKGANTGELFF.

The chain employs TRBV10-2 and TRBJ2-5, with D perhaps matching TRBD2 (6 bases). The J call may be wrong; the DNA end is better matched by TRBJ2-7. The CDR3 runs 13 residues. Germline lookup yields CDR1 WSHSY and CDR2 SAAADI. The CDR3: CASTWGRSNEQYF. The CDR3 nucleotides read TGCGCCAGCACGTGGGGGAGGTCCAACGAGCAGTACTTC.

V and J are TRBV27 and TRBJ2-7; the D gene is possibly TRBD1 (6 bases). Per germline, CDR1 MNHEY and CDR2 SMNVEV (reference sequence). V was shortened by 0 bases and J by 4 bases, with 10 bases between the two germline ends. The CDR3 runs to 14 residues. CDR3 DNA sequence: TGTGCCAGCAGTTTATCGGCAGGGGAGTACGAGCAGTACTTC. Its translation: CASSLSAGEYEQYF.

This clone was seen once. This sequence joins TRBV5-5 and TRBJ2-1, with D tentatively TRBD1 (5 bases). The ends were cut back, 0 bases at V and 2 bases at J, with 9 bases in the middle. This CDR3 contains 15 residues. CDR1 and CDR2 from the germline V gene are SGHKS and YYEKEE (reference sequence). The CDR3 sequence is CASSLGRGTYNEQFF. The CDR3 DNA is TGTGCCAGCAGCTTGGGAAGGGGCACCTACAATGAGCAGTTCTTC.

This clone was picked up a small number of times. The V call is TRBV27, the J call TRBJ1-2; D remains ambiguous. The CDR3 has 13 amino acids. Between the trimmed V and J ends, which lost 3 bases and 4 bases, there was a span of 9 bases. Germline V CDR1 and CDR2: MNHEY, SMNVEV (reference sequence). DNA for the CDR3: TGTGCCAGCAGTTTTTCGGAGGGCTATGGCTACACCTTC. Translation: CASSFSEGYGYTF.